This T cell receptor (beta chain) was sequenced during a study of T cells in severe cutaneous drug reactions. Study-wide points: Blister cells averaged about 32% and PBMC around 5% TRBV12-4 in carbamazepine-induced Stevens-Johnson syndrome or toxic epidermal necrolysis patients. Tolerant-control and healthy-donor PBMC lacked or rarely had the public CDR3 found in blisters.

To note about this clonotype: Antigen specificity is unknown.

Sequenced patients had Stevens-Johnson syndrome or toxic epidermal necrolysis caused by carbamazepine. Blood repertoires came from a few Han Chinese and about six European CBZ-SJS/TEN patients. The iRepertoire multiplex PCR system with TCR subtype-specific primers built both bulk and single-cell libraries. Each sample contributed roughly 95-550 ng of RNA for bulk libraries. TCRdb reprocessed the multiplex PCR reads and reports one entry per CDR3 protein, with no DNA. Recorded for this sample: tens of thousands of distinct CDR3 sequences. Germline V gives CDR1 KGHDR, CDR2 SFDVKD. The CDR3 contains 12 residues.

The sequenced sample was PBMCs. The J gene is TRBJ2-3, the V gene TRBV24-1. The TCR was taken from a human donor with toxic epidermal necrolysis, a severe cutaneous drug reaction. The CDR3 sequence: CATSHRGDTQYF.